A selection of T cell receptor beta chains follows, all from one sample in a study of cytomegalovirus exposure and HLA in healthy donors. Repertoires were generated with immunoSEQ multiplex PCR, while TCRdb's copy carries only in-frame clones and drops some. Altogether around 140,000 clones are present, about 10% being singletons, with the ten largest covering over 6.5%. The sequenced sample consisted of PBMCs. Every receptor here comes from a woman aged 40-49 years in good health and CMV-seropositive. Each CDR3 is given with its conserved first and last residue. A D gene is named only where the DNA matches it firmly. Expanded clones get a size class; other rows say once, few or many, or leave the size out.

d_call: NA
v_call: TRBV5-6
j_call: TRBJ1-1
clone_size: few
cdr3_length: 15
cdr3_nt: TGTGCCAGCAGGGGGGACTTCCACGGAGGGACTGAAGCTTTCTTT
cdr3_aa: CASRGDFHGGTEAFF

d_call: NA
v_call: TRBV19
j_call: TRBJ1-2
clone_size: NA
cdr3_length: 14
cdr3_nt: TGTGCCAGTAGTACGTCCCCGGCAGGGAATGGCTACACCTTC
cdr3_aa: CASSTSPAGNGYTF

d_call: TRBD2
v_call: TRBV2
j_call: TRBJ2-7
clone_size: NA
cdr3_length: 13
cdr3_nt: TGTGCCAGCAGTAGCGGGGAAAAGTACGAGCAGTACTTC
cdr3_aa: CASSSGEKYEQYF

d_call: TRBD1
v_call: TRBV7-9
j_call: TRBJ2-3
clone_size: few
cdr3_length: 16
cdr3_nt: TGTGCCAGCAGCCCGCCGGGACAGGGGGCAAGAGATACGCAGTATTTT
cdr3_aa: CASSPPGQGARDTQYF

d_call: NA
v_call: TRBV15
j_call: TRBJ1-2
clone_size: NA
cdr3_length: 16
cdr3_nt: TGTGCCACCAGCAGAGATCTGGCCCCCGTTAACTATGGCTACACCTTC
cdr3_aa: CATSRDLAPVNYGYTF

d_call: NA
v_call: TRBV28
j_call: TRBJ1-2
clone_size: few
cdr3_length: 13
cdr3_nt: TGTGCCAGCAGTTCCACAGGGAACTATGGCTACACCTTC
cdr3_aa: CASSSTGNYGYTF

d_call: NA
v_call: TRBV2
j_call: TRBJ2-7
clone_size: NA
cdr3_length: 10
cdr3_nt: TGTGCCAGCAGTTTAGACGAGCAGTACTTC
cdr3_aa: CASSLDEQYF

d_call: NA
v_call: TRBV5-1
j_call: TRBJ2-7
clone_size: NA
cdr3_length: 15
cdr3_nt: TGCGCCAGCAGCTTGGATGGGTATAGAGGGCGCGAGCAGTACTTC
cdr3_aa: CASSLDGYRGREQYF

d_call: NA
v_call: TRBV5-1
j_call: TRBJ2-7
clone_size: few
cdr3_length: 15
cdr3_nt: TGCGCCAGCAGCTTGGGGGCAGGGCTTGTTTACGAGCAGTACTTC
cdr3_aa: CASSLGAGLVYEQYF

d_call: NA
v_call: TRBV7-9
j_call: TRBJ2-1
clone_size: once
cdr3_length: 14
cdr3_nt: TGTGCCAGCAGCTTCTCGGGTAGCTACAATGAGCAGTTCTTC
cdr3_aa: CASSFSGSYNEQFF

d_call: NA
v_call: TRBV6-6
j_call: TRBJ2-7
clone_size: few
cdr3_length: 15
cdr3_nt: TGTGCCAGCAGTTACGGGTGGGGGCCCGCCTACGAGCAGTACTTC
cdr3_aa: CASSYGWGPAYEQYF

d_call: TRBD1
v_call: TRBV7-8
j_call: TRBJ2-3
clone_size: NA
cdr3_length: 15
cdr3_nt: TGTGCCAGCAGCTTGGGACAGGGTAGCACAGATACGCAGTATTTT
cdr3_aa: CASSLGQGSTDTQYF

d_call: TRBD1
v_call: TRBV4-1
j_call: TRBJ2-5
clone_size: few
cdr3_length: 15
cdr3_nt: TGCGCCAGCAGCCAACCCAGGGGGTCCCAAGAGACCCAGTACTTC
cdr3_aa: CASSQPRGSQETQYF

d_call: TRBD1
v_call: TRBV5-4
j_call: TRBJ1-5
clone_size: NA
cdr3_length: 14
cdr3_nt: TGTGCCAGCAGCTCGGACAGGGGCAATCAGCCCCAGCATTTT
cdr3_aa: CASSSDRGNQPQHF

d_call: TRBD1
v_call: TRBV6-5
j_call: TRBJ1-1
clone_size: NA
cdr3_length: 14
cdr3_nt: TGTGCCAGCAGGAGGGACAGGGTGCAGACTGAAGCTTTCTTT
cdr3_aa: CASRRDRVQTEAFF

d_call: NA
v_call: TRBV5-1
j_call: TRBJ1-2
clone_size: NA
cdr3_length: 13
cdr3_nt: TGCGCCAGCAGCCAAACTTCCCTCTATGGCTACACCTTC
cdr3_aa: CASSQTSLYGYTF

d_call: NA
v_call: TRBV5-4
j_call: TRBJ2-7
clone_size: NA
cdr3_length: 15
cdr3_nt: TGTGCCAGCAGCCTCCCGGAGGTCTCGAAGTACGAGCAGAACTTC
cdr3_aa: CASSLPEVSKYEQNF

d_call: TRBD2
v_call: TRBV27
j_call: TRBJ2-5
clone_size: few
cdr3_length: 18
cdr3_nt: TGTGCCAGCAGTTTATCCAGGCTAGCGGGACCCATTCAAGAGACCCAGTACTTC
cdr3_aa: CASSLSRLAGPIQETQYF

d_call: NA
v_call: TRBV11-2
j_call: TRBJ2-7
clone_size: few
cdr3_length: 14
cdr3_nt: TGTGCCAGCAGCTTCGACTGGATGGCGAACGAGCAGTACTTC
cdr3_aa: CASSFDWMANEQYF

d_call: TRBD1
v_call: TRBV4-3
j_call: TRBJ1-3
clone_size: NA
cdr3_length: 17
cdr3_nt: TGCGCCAGCAGCCAGGACAGGGAGACGCTCTCTGGAAACACCATATATTTT
cdr3_aa: CASSQDRETLSGNTIYF

d_call: TRBD2
v_call: TRBV5-6
j_call: TRBJ2-1
clone_size: many
cdr3_length: 15
cdr3_nt: TGTGCCAGCAGCTTGCGTAGCGGGGGATACAATGAGCAGTTCTTC
cdr3_aa: CASSLRSGGYNEQFF

d_call: TRBD1
v_call: TRBV5-1
j_call: TRBJ1-1
clone_size: few
cdr3_length: 16
cdr3_nt: TGCGCCAGCAGCGACAACAGGGGTTGGATGAACACTGAAGCTTTCTTT
cdr3_aa: CASSDNRGWMNTEAFF

d_call: NA
v_call: TRBV5-1
j_call: TRBJ1-2
clone_size: few
cdr3_length: 14
cdr3_nt: TGCGCCAGCAGCCTACTGACAGTGAACTATGGCTACACCTTC
cdr3_aa: CASSLLTVNYGYTF

d_call: TRBD2
v_call: TRBV4-1
j_call: TRBJ2-3
clone_size: NA
cdr3_length: 16
cdr3_nt: TGCGCCAGCAGCCAAGAAGCCAGCGGGGGGGCAGATACGCAGTATTTT
cdr3_aa: CASSQEASGGADTQYF

d_call: NA
v_call: TRBV11-3
j_call: TRBJ1-1
clone_size: few
cdr3_length: 15
cdr3_nt: TGTGCCAGCGGCAAAGATACAGGGCTGAACACTGAAGCTTTCTTT
cdr3_aa: CASGKDTGLNTEAFF

d_call: TRBD1
v_call: TRBV6-1
j_call: TRBJ2-7
clone_size: few
cdr3_length: 15
cdr3_nt: TGTGCCAGCAGGTCCGGACAGGCCCTCTCCTACGAGCAGTACTTC
cdr3_aa: CASRSGQALSYEQYF

d_call: NA
v_call: TRBV5-1
j_call: TRBJ2-7
clone_size: NA
cdr3_length: 15
cdr3_nt: TGCGCCAGCTCTACCTCAGGGGCTCGGTCCTACGAGCAGTACTTC
cdr3_aa: CASSTSGARSYEQYF

d_call: NA
v_call: TRBV6-5
j_call: TRBJ1-2
clone_size: NA
cdr3_length: 11
cdr3_nt: TGTGCCAGCAGTTACGGGGGGGGCTACACCTTC
cdr3_aa: CASSYGGGYTF

d_call: TRBD1
v_call: TRBV7-9
j_call: TRBJ1-2
clone_size: NA
cdr3_length: 15
cdr3_nt: TGTGCCAGCAGCTTGGGTTACAGGGGGCGCGATGGCTACACCTTC
cdr3_aa: CASSLGYRGRDGYTF

d_call: NA
v_call: TRBV19
j_call: TRBJ2-5
clone_size: few
cdr3_length: 13
cdr3_nt: TGTGCCAGTAGTCCCTACCCCCAAGAGACCCAGTACTTC
cdr3_aa: CASSPYPQETQYF

d_call: TRBD2
v_call: TRBV13
j_call: TRBJ2-3
clone_size: few
cdr3_length: 13
cdr3_nt: TGTGCCAGCGAGGGGCGGGGGAGGGATACGCAGTATTTT
cdr3_aa: CASEGRGRDTQYF

d_call: TRBD2
v_call: TRBV7-6
j_call: TRBJ2-7
clone_size: few
cdr3_length: 16
cdr3_nt: TGTGCCAGCAGCACCGGGACTAGCGGGGGAAGGCGCGAGCAGTACTTC
cdr3_aa: CASSTGTSGGRREQYF

d_call: NA
v_call: TRBV7-2
j_call: TRBJ1-5
clone_size: once
cdr3_length: 16
cdr3_nt: TGTGCCAGCAGCTTAGATCTCTCCCGTAGCAATCAGCCCCAGCATTTT
cdr3_aa: CASSLDLSRSNQPQHF

d_call: TRBD2
v_call: TRBV4-3
j_call: TRBJ2-3
clone_size: NA
cdr3_length: 21
cdr3_nt: TGCGCCAGCAGCCAAGGGGTACCTAGCGGGGGGCATTTTAGGAGGGCAGATACGCAGTATTTT
cdr3_aa: CASSQGVPSGGHFRRADTQYF

d_call: NA
v_call: TRBV21-1
j_call: TRBJ1-6
clone_size: NA
cdr3_length: 15
cdr3_nt: TGTGCCAGCAGCACGAGTGAACAGGGAGTCTCACCCCTCCACTTT
cdr3_aa: CASSTSEQGVSPLHF

d_call: NA
v_call: TRBV6-5
j_call: TRBJ1-4
clone_size: NA
cdr3_length: 15
cdr3_nt: TGTGCCAGCAGTACCGGGTGGAGGCTGGGTGAAAAACTGTTTTTT
cdr3_aa: CASSTGWRLGEKLFF

d_call: NA
v_call: TRBV5-4
j_call: TRBJ1-2
clone_size: NA
cdr3_length: 15
cdr3_nt: TGTGCCAGCAGCTACGGCGGGGGGGGAGACTATGGCTACACCTTT
cdr3_aa: CASSYGGGGDYGYTF

d_call: TRBD2
v_call: TRBV15
j_call: TRBJ2-5
clone_size: NA
cdr3_length: 15
cdr3_nt: TGTGCCACCAGTATTAGCGGGGGGCGACAAGAGACCCAGTACTTC
cdr3_aa: CATSISGGRQETQYF

d_call: NA
v_call: TRBV19
j_call: TRBJ1-3
clone_size: NA
cdr3_length: 14
cdr3_nt: TGTGCCAGTAGTGCAGGGGTATACGGAAACACCATATATTTT
cdr3_aa: CASSAGVYGNTIYF

d_call: NA
v_call: TRBV5-1
j_call: TRBJ1-1
clone_size: NA
cdr3_length: 14
cdr3_nt: TGCGCCAGCAGAAGTGGACAGACCTCCAGTGGCGCTTTCTTT
cdr3_aa: CASRSGQTSSGAFF

d_call: TRBD1
v_call: TRBV6-1
j_call: TRBJ1-1
clone_size: NA
cdr3_length: 15
cdr3_nt: TGTGCCAGCAGTGGTCGACAGGGGTGGGACACTGAAGCTTTCTTT
cdr3_aa: CASSGRQGWDTEAFF

d_call: TRBD2
v_call: TRBV11-2
j_call: TRBJ2-5
clone_size: NA
cdr3_length: 17
cdr3_nt: TGTGCCAGCAGCTTAATGGCGGGGGGGCAATTTTGGGAGACCCAGTACTTC
cdr3_aa: CASSLMAGGQFWETQYF

d_call: NA
v_call: TRBV15
j_call: TRBJ2-3
clone_size: NA
cdr3_length: 16
cdr3_nt: TGTGCCACCAGCAATCGGATGACGGGTAGCACAGATACGCAGTATTTT
cdr3_aa: CATSNRMTGSTDTQYF

d_call: NA
v_call: TRBV2
j_call: TRBJ1-5
clone_size: NA
cdr3_length: 16
cdr3_nt: TGTGCCAGCAGTGAAGGAATGAGTTATAGCAATCAGCCCCAGCATTTT
cdr3_aa: CASSEGMSYSNQPQHF

d_call: NA
v_call: TRBV4-1
j_call: TRBJ1-1
clone_size: NA
cdr3_length: 14
cdr3_nt: TGCGCCAGCAGCTCAATACAGGGCCCCACTGAAGCTTTCTTT
cdr3_aa: CASSSIQGPTEAFF

d_call: NA
v_call: TRBV5-1
j_call: TRBJ2-3
clone_size: few
cdr3_length: 14
cdr3_nt: TGCGCCAGCAGCTTGAAGGGTATAGCGGATACGCAGTATTTT
cdr3_aa: CASSLKGIADTQYF

d_call: NA
v_call: TRBV2
j_call: TRBJ2-5
clone_size: few
cdr3_length: 14
cdr3_nt: TGTGCCAGCAGTCGGGTCTTTTCAGGGGAGACCCAGTACTTC
cdr3_aa: CASSRVFSGETQYF

d_call: TRBD2
v_call: TRBV5-6
j_call: TRBJ2-3
clone_size: NA
cdr3_length: 16
cdr3_nt: TGTGCCAGCAGCTCACCGGGACTAGTCGGAGGAGATACGCAGTATTTT
cdr3_aa: CASSSPGLVGGDTQYF